Ten or more counts support the clone carrying this T cell receptor beta chain. Its antigen remains unknown. The sequenced fragment ends 3 residues before the CDR3 boundary, so the rest is inferred from the germline J gene. This entry comes from a study of T cell clonality in common variable immunodeficiency. This table comes from immunoSEQ multiplex PCR, and its TCRdb copy is limited to in-frame clones, with some not included. The sample has about 40,000 clones, none seen only once. The CDR3 length is 15 residues. Trimming removed 2 bases from V and 5 bases from J; junction bases left unmatched: 3. Whole-study findings and limits: Common variable immunodeficiency TCR beta sequences reportedly had fewer deletions and N-nucleotide insertions. T cell subpopulation sequencing would be needed to explain CVID clonality.

The rearrangement links TRBV12-3 or TRBV12-4 to TRBJ2-1; 10 positions match TRBD2. This sequence was found in a person aged 18 to 75 in good health. Sequencing was performed on peripheral blood mononuclear cells. CDR3: CASSLFSGRDNEQFF. The covered CDR3 bases are TGTGCCAGCAGTTTATTCAGCGGGAGGGACAATGAG.